This T cell receptor beta chain was obtained from a study of T cell responses to AZD1222 COVID-19 vaccine (dated by TCRdb to about 2021). Looking at the study overall: A total of just over 230 trial participants underwent TCR sequencing, of whom approximately 200 had received two doses of AZD1222 and approximately 25 had received two doses of the MenACWY control vaccine. Trial participants were enrolled into age subgroups of 18-55, 56-69 and 70-plus years, which contained about 160, 30 and 59 TCR-sequenced participants, respectively.

The CDR3 regions of human TCRbeta chains were analyzed by immunosequencing. The paper's processing steps were these. Repertoire TCRs were checked for matches against a reference library of SARS-CoV-2-specific TCRs that had been generated using the MIRA antigen-specificity platform. Breadth meant the fraction of unique TCRs that were SARS-CoV-2-associated, whereas depth meant the fraction of total T cells that were SARS-CoV-2-associated. Using the MIRA data, each spike-specific TCR was mapped to the spike region that the TCR reacts to and placed in a CD4 or CD8 class. Log10-transformed breadth and depth values were compared by one-way ANOVA with Sidak's multiple comparisons tests. TCRdb provides this immuneACCESS table in a form limited to in-frame rearrangements. Some clones are lacking; in checked studies, under half of them reflect an unresolved V gene, and why the rest are absent is not known. D and trimming were read from the DNA, whereas the V and J calls and clone size are those reported in that table. The sample contains fewer than 130,000 clones, approximately 94% of them found a single time. The ten largest account for about 3.1% of the sample.

Interpreted using the paper, the time point label stands for: about 28 days (+/-7) after the second vaccine dose. AZD1222 recipients whose second dose came at about 4 weeks and those whose second dose came at about 12 weeks were combined into one group, since spike-specific TCR depth and breadth did not differ between the two schedules. Samples from vaccinated people were obtained from the UK trials COV001 and COV002, which included a single-blind randomized controlled phase 2/3 trial of AZD1222 (ChAdOx1 nCoV-19) in healthy adults. Trial participant PBMC samples were collected at day 0 and day 28 after the second dose for TCRbeta chain sequencing. For this clone: Its target antigen remains unknown. No per-base quality is available; no much larger clone lies one base away.

Broader findings and caveats from the paper: Vaccine-associated CD4 TCRs spanned the whole spike protein, with dominant responses in regions 160-218 and 743-854. Participants were mostly white British and included more females than males, and it was suggested by the authors that clonal diversity may have been underestimated. Only five or six AZD1222 recipients were SARS-CoV-2 seropositive at baseline, limiting conclusions about previously exposed vaccinees. Reportedly, close to half of the unique spike-specific TCRs recognized epitopes lying outside the regions that are mutated in the B.1.351 and B.1.1.7 variants. In the small 56-69-year group, the increase in depth fell short of significance, most likely because of low power. After two AZD1222 doses, both the breadth and the depth of spike-specific TCRs were significantly higher than at day 0 and than in MenACWY recipients. Because no samples from the day 14 peak response were available, repertoires could be characterized only after the peak T cell response.

The germline V gene gives CDR1 as SGHDT and CDR2 as YYEEEE. V gives up 4 bases and J gives up 3 bases, and the segment between their germline ends measures 22 bases. The CDR3 starts with the cysteine, ends with the phenylalanine, and has 18 residues. Only CDR3 DNA remains: 54 bases, in frame from the first base. The sequences come from peripheral blood, collected 28 days after the second AZD1222 dose. The sequence is built from TRBV5-6 and TRBJ2-2; TRBD1 is a possible D gene, resting on 6 matching bases. This clonotype was sampled from an adult who received the AZD1222 COVID-19 vaccine. CDR3 loop: CASSAGVPSQGYTGELFF. The nucleotide sequence reads TGTGCCAGCAGCGCTGGTGTTCCCTCTCAGGGGTACACCGGGGAGCTGTTTTTT.